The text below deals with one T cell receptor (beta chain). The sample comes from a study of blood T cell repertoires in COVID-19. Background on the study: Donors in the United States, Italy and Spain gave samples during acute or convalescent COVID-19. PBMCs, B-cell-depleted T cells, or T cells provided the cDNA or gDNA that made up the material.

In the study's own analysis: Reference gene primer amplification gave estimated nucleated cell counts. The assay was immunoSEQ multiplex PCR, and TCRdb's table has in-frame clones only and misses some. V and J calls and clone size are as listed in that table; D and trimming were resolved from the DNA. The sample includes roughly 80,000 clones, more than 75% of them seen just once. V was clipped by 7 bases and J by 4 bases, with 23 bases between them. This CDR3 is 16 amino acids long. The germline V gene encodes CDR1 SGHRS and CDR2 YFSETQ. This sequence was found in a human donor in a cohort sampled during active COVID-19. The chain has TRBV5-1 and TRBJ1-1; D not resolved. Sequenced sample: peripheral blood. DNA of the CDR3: TGCGCCAGCCGACCCCGGGATGTGGATCGGGGCACTGAAGCTTTCTTT. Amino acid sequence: CASRPRDVDRGTEAFF.